One TCR beta chain is described in this entry. Its antigen is still unknown. The record originates from a study of cytomegalovirus exposure and HLA in healthy donors. Study-wide points: Many donors shared some public TCRs, even though most TCR sequences were rare. A later look showed TCR association rates differing by HLA locus, highest for DRB1 and lowest for HLA-C.

From germline, CDR1 is SGHNT and CDR2 YENEEA. CDR3 length: 12 amino acids. The V and J ends lost 2 bases and 5 bases respectively, with 7 bases between them. The PCR employed 60 Vbeta primers together with 13 Jbeta primers. The repertoire was sequenced with immunoSEQ multiplex PCR; TCRdb's copy has only in-frame clones and lacks some. In the table there are about 98,000 clones, around 80% of which are singletons. The chain is built from TRBV11-3 and TRBJ2-7, with D maybe TRBD2 (6 bases). The clonotype was recovered from a human donor in good health. Material for sequencing was PBMCs. CDR3 amino acids: CASSLTGDEQYF. In DNA, the CDR3 is TGTGCCAGCAGCTTAACGGGGGACGAGCAGTACTTC.